One T cell receptor beta chain is described in this entry. This clone has only one observation. Its antigen is currently not known. No qualities accompany the bases; no much larger clone lies one base away. The cohort comprised fewer than 700 healthy bone marrow donors. At the time of sampling, every cohort member was nominally healthy, though immune exposures that went unrecorded were likely present. The donor was CMV seropositive and belonged to the group of 250 to 300 seropositive cohort members. Each donor provided a peripheral blood sample, and peripheral blood mononuclear cells were used for TCR beta sequencing. The Qiagen DNeasy Blood Extraction Kit was used to extract genomic DNA from the blood cell samples. The data were obtained in a study of cytomegalovirus exposure and HLA in healthy donors (dated by TCRdb to about 2017). About the study as a whole: An earlier analysis of about 530 of the donors reported 250 to 300 Gb of sequence data and roughly 120 million unique TCR beta sequences obtained from 150 million to 200 million T cells. Both class I and class II loci were covered by HLA typing, at four-digit resolution. Rather than using new phenotypic data, the later analysis identified candidate immune exposures from TCR beta sequences and from how often those sequences occurred across donors. Along with the roughly 710-subject first cohort, a separate validation cohort of over a hundred different subjects was used. To decide whether each TCR beta V gene segment behaved as functional or pseudogenic, an earlier analysis of approximately 590 of the donors relied on high-throughput TCR beta sequencing. A handful of DR-DQ haplotypes were handled as single units for association and clustering because linkage in the cohort was strong. Donor age, sex, ethnicity and CMV serostatus were compiled together with the repertoire data. Every repertoire in the discovery cohort had been generated on one and the same sequencing platform. Of the 300 to 500 genotyped donors, 81% were placed in the genetic ancestry cluster associated with self-reported Caucasian donors. Typing coverage varied by locus: roughly 629-640 donors for A, B, C, DRB1 and DQB1; approximately 500 for DQA1; 606 for DPA1; around 490 for DPB1. The study aimed to test whether cataloging public T cell receptors could reveal signatures of past pathogen exposure. An early release that covered some 630 HLA-typed donors contained approximately 300 gigabases of sequencing data and tens of millions of unique TCR sequences. High-throughput TCR immunosequencing, statistical association of individual TCRs with disease status, and machine learning were combined to predict cytomegalovirus infection status. Across some 400 genotyped donors of the cohort, an average of roughly 250,000 unique TCR beta nucleotide sequences per donor were sequenced, and approximately 17% of those sequences were non-productive. The study profiled the T cell repertoires of about 640 subjects by immunosequencing and related them to cytomegalovirus serostatus. A later genetic analysis took genome-wide SNP genotypes for about three fifths of the 666 donors and used that subset as a discovery cohort. To study patterns of TCR occurrence, a later analysis re-analyzed previously published TCR beta repertoires from under 750 donors and added high-resolution HLA genotyping. Here is what the overall study found, with its caveats: A later analysis reported that several top co-occurrence clusters appeared linked to parvovirus B19, influenza, CMV and Epstein-Barr virus. In a later analysis, most CMV-associated TCR beta chains were found to appear HLA-restricted, with HLA associations seemingly driven largely by CMV exposure. A later genetic analysis associated a missense DCLRE1C variant with V-gene and J-gene trimming of TCR beta chains, and an independent cohort replicated the association. Broadly in line with IMGT annotations, most TCR beta V segments showed up in productive rearrangements about 90% or about 30% of the time in an earlier analysis of about 500 of the donors. The classifier was reported to diagnose cytomegalovirus status with high specificity and sensitivity in both the original cohort and the validation cohort. A cluster of highly shared sequence variants was judged likely to be a technical artifact of the sequencing pipeline. According to a later analysis, TCR association rates differed among HLA loci, with DRB1 alleles showing the most associated TCRs and HLA-C alleles showing the fewest. Because HLA typing was missing for some donors at each locus, association tests included only the typed subset. Most TCR sequences were seen in very few donors, while some public TCRs were found in many individuals. CMV serostatus was the only immune exposure information available for the cohort. Because counts were too low, about 17 rarely observed V segments, including chromosome 9 orphons, were excluded from the earlier analysis of a few hundred of the donors. Only TCR beta chains were sequenced in this cohort, and the absence of alpha or paired-chain data limited detectable features. In vitro tests confirmed that a few of the cytomegalovirus-associated TCR beta chains recognize cytomegalovirus antigens. Correlated functional status among segregating V segments might reflect linkage disequilibrium, but an unknown experimental factor could not be ruled out. A later analysis found that HLA-associated TCR beta chains were more clonally expanded and had lower generation probabilities than equally common non-associated chains. Roughly uniform sequencing depth across donors was assumed in presence/absence analyses, although this assumption may not hold. A later genetic analysis reported fewer N-insertions in productive TCRs among donors in an Asian-associated ancestry cluster than the roughly 700-donor mean. The authors suggested that the approach could potentially be extended to other disease states and immunological phenotypes. Because the 87-base-pair reads could not distinguish some IMGT-functional V segments, including TRBV6-2 and TRBV6-3, those segments were excluded. Assigning TCR associations to individual alleles was difficult when HLA alleles, especially DR and DQ, strongly co-occurred. A further reported finding was that TCR beta sequences accurately predicted the HLA-A and HLA-B alleles for most subjects in the first cohort. In a later analysis, some 18,000 TCR beta sequences were associated with specific HLA alleles at a false discovery rate of 0.05. The study gave a list of under 200 TCR beta chains associated with cytomegalovirus.

Receptor amplification or capture employed the immunoSEQ multiplex PCR assay. For the multiplex PCR, a mixture combining 60 forward primers for TCR Vbeta segments and 13 reverse primers for TCR Jbeta segments was used. A multiplex PCR assay on genomic DNA amplified the CDR3 region of rearranged TCR beta genes. The Illumina HiSeq System was used to sequence the amplified TCR beta libraries as 87-base-pair reads. The study's processing was this. A later analysis counted around 72 million unique TCR beta chains across the 690 or so repertoires, and some 11 million of these chains were shared by at least two donors. Raw reads were error-corrected and collapsed into unique sequences by a nearest-neighbor algorithm in which closely related sequences were merged to remove PCR and sequencing errors. CDR3 sequences were aligned to IMGT reference sequences to assign V, D and J gene segments. For a sequence to be retained, at least a six-nucleotide match to both a V gene segment and a J gene segment was required. A rearrangement was called productive if the CDR3 had no stop codons and remained in frame with V and J, and every other rearrangement was called non-productive. CDR3 was defined by IMGT convention, running from the second conserved V-encoded cysteine to the conserved J-encoded phenylalanine. Sequences without an unambiguous match to a single V gene segment were excluded from the earlier analysis of 450 to 650 of the donors. An earlier analysis of several hundred of the donors called V segments functional above 56.7% productive rearrangements and segregating when the between-donor standard deviation exceeded 5%. To diagnose cytomegalovirus status from the catalog of TCR beta chain sequences, a statistical classification framework was built. A later analysis assigned V and J genes by comparing TCR nucleotide sequences with IMGT/GENE-DB human TR gene sequences. The TCRdist pipeline was used in a later analysis to assign CDR3 sequences and most-parsimonious VDJ recombination scenarios. In a later analysis, every TCR beta chain was defined by the combination of its CDR3 amino acid sequence and its V-gene family, and reads without a unique V-gene family were dropped. A later analysis removed 592 highly shared, low-generation-probability nucleotide sequences to deal with suspected cross-contamination and a sequencing artifact. For each public chain, a later analysis derived a clonal expansion index from normalized ranks of inferred template counts within each repertoire. A later analysis computed generation probabilities with a VDJ recombination model fitted to out-of-frame rearrangements, and checked the results against IGoR. Hypergeometric tests were used in a later analysis to score TCR-TCR, TCR-HLA and TCR-CMV co-occurrence, with a repertoire-size bias correction applied to the TCR pairs. A later analysis estimated false discovery rates by permuting HLA or CMV assignments 20 times. In a later analysis, co-occurring TCRs were grouped with DBSCAN, and TCRdist sequence similarity was added when clustering was performed within HLA-allele-positive subsets. Repertoires with fewer than 30,000 or more than 120,000 public chains, plus five repertoires with anomalous nucleotide sharing, were excluded from co-occurrence clustering. This is the immuneACCESS table as TCRdb keeps it, with only in-frame sequences that have V and J called. A part of the clones is gone; compared with another copy, unresolved V genes explain less than half, and the rest is unexplained. Clone size and V and J calls were adopted from that table, with D and trimming inferred from the DNA. Here the sample has around 120,000 clones; 60% to 85% occur a single time. The leading ten clones occupy around 5% of the sample.

According to the germline V gene, CDR1 reads LGHNT and CDR2 reads FRNRAP. The CDR3 runs 17 amino acids, cysteine and phenylalanine included. Kept here is only the CDR3 DNA, which spans 51 bases and is read in frame from base 1. V is cut back by 2 bases and J by 7 bases, with 13 bases in the junction unmatched. The sequencing input was PBMCs. The chain uses TRBV12-5 and TRBJ2-1, with TRBD1 matching 8 junction bases. The TCR sequence derives from a female donor in good health and CMV-seropositive. CDR3 reads: CASGLPRTGQGQNEQFF. The DNA sequence reads TGTGCTAGTGGTTTGCCAAGGACAGGGCAGGGGCAGAATGAGCAGTTCTTC.